Listed below are T cell receptor beta chains from one sample, sequenced in a study of blood T cell repertoires in COVID-19. This table comes from immunoSEQ multiplex PCR, and its TCRdb copy is limited to in-frame clones, with some not included. Of roughly 150,000 clones in the sample, approximately 82% are singletons; the top ten hold approximately 9.7%. Sequencing was done on a sample of peripheral blood. The receptors come from a woman aged 50 to 65 with acute or convalescent COVID-19. Both conserved end residues are part of each CDR3. The D gene is left open where the match is weak. The size entry is marked missing in some rows and otherwise reads once, few, many or a size class.

J | size | V | D | DNA | CDR3
TRBJ1-2 | - | TRBV5-1 | - | TGCGCCAGCAGCCGGAGTCCGGCTAACTATGGCTACACCTTC | CASSRSPANYGYTF
TRBJ1-2 | few | TRBV4-2 | TRBD1 | TGTGCCAGCAGCCAAGAGGGACAGGGATATTTGGGCTACACCTTC | CASSQEGQGYLGYTF
TRBJ1-1 | - | TRBV18 | - | TGTGCCAGCTCAAAACAGGGGAACACTGAAGCTTTCTTT | CASSKQGNTEAFF
TRBJ1-4 | - | TRBV5-1 | TRBD1 | TGCGCCAGCAGCACGGGACAGGGCGAAAAACTGTTTTTT | CASSTGQGEKLFF
TRBJ2-7 | once | TRBV6-5 | TRBD1 | TGTGCCAGCAGTTCCCAAGGACAGGGGCTCTACGAGCAGTACTTC | CASSSQGQGLYEQYF
TRBJ1-2 | - | TRBV19 | - | TGTGCCAGTAGTATAAATTCCCGGGTTAACTATGGCTACACCTTC | CASSINSRVNYGYTF
TRBJ2-5 | - | TRBV6-5 | TRBD1 | TGTGCCGGGGACAGGGGGCTTCAAGAGACCCAGTACTTC | CAGDRGLQETQYF
TRBJ2-7 | - | TRBV7-8 | TRBD2 | TGTGCCAGCAGCTTAGTACCCCGGCTAGCGGGAGGAAATTTACCCTACGAGCAGTACTTC | CASSLVPRLAGGNLPYEQYF
TRBJ2-2 | - | TRBV29-1 | TRBD1 | TGCAGCGTGGCACAGGGGACAAAAAGGGACACCGGGGAGCTGTTTTTT | CSVAQGTKRDTGELFF
TRBJ1-1 | - | TRBV28 | - | TGTGCCAGCAGTTCGCAGGGATTTGATGGCACTGAAGCTTTCTTT | CASSSQGFDGTEAFF
TRBJ1-4 | - | TRBV5-1 | TRBD1 | TGCGCCAGCAGCGGGGACAGGGGAACTAATGAAAAACTGTTTTTT | CASSGDRGTNEKLFF
TRBJ2-1 | - | TRBV7-2 | - | TGTGCCAGCAGCTTAGTTACCGGGGACAATGAGCAGTTCTTC | CASSLVTGDNEQFF
TRBJ2-7 | - | TRBV18 | - | TGTGCCAGCTCACCATCGGCACCTAGCGGACAGGGCTTTTTCTACGAGCAGTACTTC | CASSPSAPSGQGFFYEQYF
TRBJ1-1 | - | TRBV7-9 | TRBD1 | TGTGCCAGCAGCTCAAGAGGGACAGGGGGTAGGAACACTGAAGCTTTCTTT | CASSSRGTGGRNTEAFF
TRBJ2-3 | - | TRBV10-3 | - | TGTGCCACCGAGGGGGTGGCAGATACGCAGTATTTT | CATEGVADTQYF
TRBJ2-5 | - | TRBV18 | - | TGTGCCAGCTCACCACCCAGCGGGCGACAAGAGACCCAGTACTTC | CASSPPSGRQETQYF
TRBJ1-6 | - | TRBV5-5 | TRBD1 | TGTGCCAGCAGCTTGGAATGGACAGGGTATTCACCCCTCCACTTT | CASSLEWTGYSPLHF
TRBJ1-2 | - | TRBV6-2/TRBV6-3 | - | TGTGCCAGCAGTCCCCGAGGGATATCCAACTATGGCTACACCTTC | CASSPRGISNYGYTF
TRBJ2-2 | - | TRBV4-2 | TRBD2 | TGTGCCAGCAGCCAAGGGCGGGGGGGCAAAGGCGGGGAGCTGTTTTTT | CASSQGRGGKGGELFF
TRBJ1-1 | - | TRBV19 | - | TGTGCCAGTACCTTACTTTCCTCGAACACTGAAGCTTTCTTT | CASTLLSSNTEAFF
TRBJ1-1 | - | TRBV4-3 | - | TGCGCCAGCAGCCAAGGGCAGTCGAACACTGAAGCTTTCTTT | CASSQGQSNTEAFF
TRBJ2-7 | - | TRBV7-9 | - | TGTGCCAGCAGCTCACAGGCCTACGAGCAGTACTTC | CASSSQAYEQYF
TRBJ2-7 | - | TRBV6-2/TRBV6-3 | - | TGTGCCAGCAGTTATCGCATTTCGGGGTACAACTACGAGCAGTACTTC | CASSYRISGYNYEQYF
TRBJ2-5 | - | TRBV30 | - | TGTGCCTGTGCAGGGGGGCCGGAGACCCAGTACTTC | CACAGGPETQYF
TRBJ2-3 | - | TRBV7-8 | TRBD2 | TGTGCCAGCAGCTTTCAGACTAGCGGGAGTGGAGATACGCAGTATTTT | CASSFQTSGSGDTQYF
TRBJ2-3 | once | TRBV7-3 | - | TGTGCCAGCAGCCGGGTAGCCCTTGCGGGAGATACGCAGTATTTT | CASSRVALAGDTQYF
TRBJ2-7 | once | TRBV28 | - | TGTGCCAGCGGACAGAACTACGAGCAGTACTTC | CASGQNYEQYF
TRBJ2-1 | - | TRBV4-2 | TRBD1 | TGTGCCAGCAGCCATGGACAGGGCGCCTACAATGAGCAGTTCTTC | CASSHGQGAYNEQFF
TRBJ2-2 | - | TRBV28 | - | TGTGCCAGCAGTTTATCACAAACCGGGGAGCTGTTTTTT | CASSLSQTGELFF
TRBJ1-5 | - | TRBV7-8 | TRBD1 | TGTGCCAGCAGCTTCACCGGGACAGGGCAGCCTACGGGTCAGCCCCAGCATTTT | CASSFTGTGQPTGQPQHF
TRBJ2-5 | - | TRBV11-2 | TRBD2 | TGTGCCAGCAGCTTAGTCCCTAGCGGGCCAGAGACCCAGTACTTC | CASSLVPSGPETQYF
TRBJ1-3 | - | TRBV6-5 | - | TGTGCCAGCAGGCAGGGGTCTGGAAACACCATATATTTT | CASRQGSGNTIYF
TRBJ1-1 | - | TRBV6-5 | TRBD1 | TGTGCCAGCAGTTACAGGTATGCTACAGGGGACACTGAAGCTTTCTTT | CASSYRYATGDTEAFF
TRBJ2-5 | - | TRBV25-1 | TRBD2 | TGTGCCAGCAGTGGGGGACTAGCGGGAGTAGGTGAGACCCAGTACTTC | CASSGGLAGVGETQYF
TRBJ2-1 | - | TRBV6-1 | TRBD2 | TGTGCCAGCAGTGAAGCCCCCCCGGGGGGTTACAATGAGCAGTTCTTC | CASSEAPPGGYNEQFF
TRBJ2-1 | - | TRBV3-1/TRBV3-2 | TRBD2 | TGTGCCAGCAGCCAAACCCTAGAACGGGGGGGCAACAATGAGCAGTTCTTC | CASSQTLERGGNNEQFF
TRBJ2-6 | few | TRBV29-1 | TRBD1 | TGCAGCTCCCGACAGGGGGGGTCTGGGGCCAACGTCCTGACTTTC | CSSRQGGSGANVLTF